This T cell receptor beta chain was sequenced in a study of CD8 T cells in ankylosing spondylitis. Study findings and constraints: Peripheral blood samples showed relatively rare disease-linked clones, and these clones were CD8+. Eight or nine highly homologous variants formed a TCR beta motif that appeared characteristic of ankylosing spondylitis blood. The authors reported significant enrichment of disease-linked clones in matched ankylosing spondylitis synovial fluid. A number of the motif variants had already been described in reactive arthritis synovial fluid and blood.

V shed 4 bases and J shed 1 base, with 11 bases lying between them. CDR1 and CDR2 from the germline V gene are SGHTA and FQGNSA. There are 14 residues in the CDR3. Making use of molecular barcodes, quantitative 5'-RACE generated TCR beta libraries. Via MiXCR, TCRdb re-called the 5' RACE reads, giving one row per CDR3 protein. The data show about 800,000 distinct CDR3 sequences, about 11% seen once. The table lists this clonotype with a few counts. The antigen is unknown. The sequence was obtained from a male donor with ankylosing spondylitis. Sequencing was performed on blood, either unsorted or a sorted T cell fraction (not recorded which). V is TRBV7-2 and J is TRBJ2-7; maybe TRBD2 (6 bases). This chain's CDR3 is CASSSRGTSYEQYF. CDR3 coding DNA: TGTGCCAGCAGCTCAAGAGGGACTTCCTACGAGCAGTACTTC.